These 20 T cell receptor beta chains originate from one sample sequenced in a study of T-cell reconstitution after alpha-beta-depleted transplantation in children. It was with unique molecular identifiers that the TCRbeta library was prepared. Using its own MiXCR run on the PCR reads, TCRdb lists one record per CDR3 protein. Counted here are approximately 400,000 distinct CDR3 sequences, roughly 10% occurring once; the ten biggest clones make up 5% to 6.5%. Material: PBMCs from the stem cell graft donor, obtained from the stem cell graft. The receptors were gathered from a human donor who donated a stem cell graft to a child with acute myeloid leukemia.

The chain combines TRBV20-1 with TRBJ2-5; TRBD2 is a possible D gene (6 bases). CDR1 DFQATT and CDR2 SNEGSKA come from the germline V gene (reference sequence). Between the trimmed V and J ends, which lost 2 bases and 7 bases, there was a span of 14 bases. The CDR3 is 13 amino acids. The CDR3 here is CSARQAGFGTQYF. The DNA for the CDR3 is TGCAGTGCTAGACAGGCGGGGTTTGGGACCCAGTACTTC.

This clonotype was seen repeatedly, ten times or more. The chain uses TRBV6-5 and TRBJ2-1, with 7 positions matching TRBD2. CDR3 length equals 16 residues. CDR1 is MNHEY and CDR2 is SVGAGI in the germline V gene. V was clipped by 6 bases and J by 5 bases; unmatched bases: 13. The CDR3, as DNA: TGTGCCAGCAGCTCCTTCTCTAGGACTAGGGACAATGAGCAGTTCTTC. It specifies CASSSFSRTRDNEQFF.

In its sample, this clonotype was seen a few times. The genes are TRBV5-1 and TRBJ2-5, with D possibly being TRBD2 (5 bases). Germline values: CDR1 SGHRS, CDR2 YFSETQ. The V end lost 4 bases, the J end lost 9 bases, and 19 bases lay between the germline ends. The CDR3 runs 14 residues. CDR3 in DNA: TGCGCCAGCAGCGAAAGCGGCATCGGAGTGCCCCAGTACTTC. Translation gives CASSESGIGVPQYF.

The table lists this clonotype with many counts. V is TRBV6-4 and J is TRBJ2-5; D uncertain. The CDR3 loop spans 13 amino acids. Deletions cut 3 bases from V and 2 bases from J, with 7 bases between. The germline gives CDR1 MRHNA, CDR2 SNTAGT. The CDR3 DNA reads as TGTGCCAGCAGTGAGGGCCCGCAAGAGACCCAGTACTTC. Encoded protein: CASSEGPQETQYF.

This clonotype was counted ten times or more. The genes are TRBV29-1 and TRBJ1-2; D not certain. CDR1 is SQVTM and CDR2 is ANQGSEA in the germline V gene. The CDR3 spans 13 residues. V lost 4 bases to trimming and J lost 6 bases, with 15 bases between them. The CDR3 is CSVVLVGINGYTF. In nucleotides, the CDR3 is TGCAGCGTTGTTCTGGTCGGTATAAATGGCTACACCTTC.

V and J are TRBV5-4 and TRBJ2-5, with TRBD2 identical over 8 bases. Germline V gene sequence: CDR1 SGHNT, CDR2 YYREEE (reference sequence). J was trimmed by 5 bases and V by 3 bases; bases with no gene match: 9. The CDR3 runs to 15 residues. The CDR3 nucleotides read TGTGCCAGCAGCTCCGGGGGGGCCGGTGGGGAGACCCAGTACTTC. Translation: CASSSGGAGGETQYF.

This clonotype was seen many times. This chain connects TRBV20-1 to TRBJ2-5; weak D call: TRBD1 (5 bases). Germline V gene data show CDR1 as DFQATT and CDR2 as SNEGSKA (reference sequence). The CDR3 runs to 13 residues. The V end lost 6 bases, the J end lost 7 bases, and 18 bases lay between the germline ends. The CDR3 nucleotides read TGCAGTGCCTTCTACTCCGACAGTGGGACCCAGTACTTC. Amino acid sequence: CSAFYSDSGTQYF.

The sample holds many counts of this clonotype. The gene calls are TRBV7-9 and TRBJ1-1; no clear D gene. Germline values: CDR1 SEHNR, CDR2 FQNEAQ (reference sequence). V shed 1 base and J shed 8 bases, with 8 bases lying between them. The CDR3 runs to 12 residues. The CDR3 protein is CASSLVVGEAFF. In nucleotides, the CDR3 is TGTGCCAGCAGCTTAGTTGTCGGAGAAGCTTTCTTT.

This clonotype was counted between two and nine times. V and J are TRBV14 and TRBJ2-3, with a tentative D call TRBD1 (5 bases). The V gene lost 1 base and the J gene lost 7 bases, with 15 bases spanning the gap. Looked up from germline, CDR1 is SGHDN and CDR2 is FVKESK. The CDR3 is 15 amino acids. This chain's CDR3 is CASSQGYSGHHTQYF. The CDR3 region has the DNA TGTGCCAGCAGCCAAGGTTATAGTGGACACCATACGCAGTATTTT.

The V and J genes are TRBV5-5 and TRBJ1-5, with unresolved D. Germline-derived CDR1 and CDR2 are SGHKS and YYEKEE (reference sequence). The CDR3 runs to 16 residues. V was trimmed by 4 bases and J by 2 bases, leaving 16 bases between them. The CDR3 loop is CASSETWGGGNQPQHF. The CDR3 DNA sequence: TGTGCCAGCAGCGAGACGTGGGGAGGCGGCAATCAGCCCCAGCATTTT.

Only a few counts were recorded for this clonotype. V usage is TRBV19 and J usage is TRBJ1-5, with a possible D match to TRBD1 (6 bases). Germline CDR1 LNHDA, CDR2 SQIVND (reference sequence). There are 17 residues in the CDR3. V lost 6 bases, J lost 3 bases, and 21 bases lay in between. The CDR3 DNA sequence: TGTGCCAGTAGACCAACGGTGGCAGGGGTGTCCAATCAGCCCCAGCATTTT. Translated: CASRPTVAGVSNQPQHF.

The sample holds a few counts of this clonotype. The chain is built from TRBV29-1 and TRBJ1-1; 9 nucleotides line up with TRBD1. Germline V gene data show CDR1 as SQVTM and CDR2 as ANQGSEA. The CDR3 is 14 amino acids. V shed 0 bases, J shed 4 bases, and the junction held 3 bases outside the gene matches. CDR3 loop: CSVEEDRGVTEAFF. CDR3 DNA: TGCAGCGTTGAAGAGGACAGGGGAGTCACTGAAGCTTTCTTT.

This clonotype was found a few times. This chain uses TRBV12-3 or TRBV12-4 with TRBJ2-2, with D possibly matching TRBD2 (6 bases). The CDR3 runs 12 residues. V shed 7 bases and J shed 6 bases, with 9 bases lying between them. CDR3 coding DNA: TGTGCCAGCATGAGGGAGGCCGGGGAGCTGTTTTTT. It translates to CASMREAGELFF.

The chain recombines TRBV20-1 with TRBJ1-3; no firm D call. Trimming took 6 bases from V and 0 from J, leaving 6 bases between them. The CDR3 consists of 12 residues. Germline V gene lookup returns CDR1 DFQATT and CDR2 SNEGSKA (reference sequence). The CDR3 spells CSATDSGNTIYF. The CDR3 DNA follows: TGCAGTGCCACAGACTCTGGAAACACCATATATTTT.

This clonotype has at least ten counts. The chain uses TRBV2 and TRBJ2-5; either TRBD1 or TRBD2 may supply D (5 bases each). In germline, CDR1 is SNHLY, CDR2 FYNNEI. Trimming left V 6 bases short and J 0 bases short, with 14 bases between. The CDR3 spans 15 residues. The CDR3 spells CASRGLGAYQETQYF. CDR3 DNA sequence: TGTGCCAGCAGAGGGCTCGGGGCTTACCAAGAGACCCAGTACTTC.

This clonotype was counted at least ten times. The genes are TRBV10-3 and TRBJ1-1; TRBD1 agrees at 7 bases. CDR1 ENHRY and CDR2 SYGVKD come from the germline V gene. After removal of 7 bases from V and 6 bases from J, the junction contained 8 bases not matched to a gene. There are 13 residues in the CDR3. The CDR3 bases are TGTGCCATCATGGCTAACAGGGGATCTGAAGCTTTCTTT. As protein: CAIMANRGSEAFF.

The chain links TRBV9 to TRBJ2-1; 7 bases agree with TRBD2. The length of the CDR3 is 15 residues. V lost 4 bases and J lost 7; bases outside the gene matches: 11. CDR1 and CDR2 (germline): SGDLS, YYNGEE. The chain's CDR3 is CASSPRAGTQNEQFF. CDR3 nucleotides: TGTGCCAGCAGCCCGCGAGCGGGGACCCAAAATGAGCAGTTCTTC.

V usage is TRBV12-3 or TRBV12-4 and J usage is TRBJ2-2; the match to TRBD2 covers 11 bases. V lost 2 bases, J lost 0 bases, and 5 bases stayed unmatched. The CDR3 length is 18 residues. CDR3 region: CASSLTGLAAANTGELFF. The CDR3 DNA reads TGTGCCAGCAGTTTAACGGGACTAGCGGCTGCGAACACCGGGGAGCTGTTTTTT.

This clonotype was seen many times. The chain recombines TRBV12-3 or TRBV12-4 with TRBJ2-2; D is undetermined. The germline V and J ends were trimmed by 0 bases and 3 bases, with 2 bases remaining between them. CDR3 size: 13 residues. CDR3 amino acids: CASSLAYTGELFF. The CDR3 DNA reads TGTGCCAGCAGTTTAGCTTACACCGGGGAGCTGTTTTTT.

This clonotype was seen only a few times. The chain joins TRBV10-2 to TRBJ2-1; D gene ambiguous. The germline V and J ends were trimmed by 3 bases and 3 bases, with 9 bases remaining between them. Germline V gives CDR1 WSHSY, CDR2 SAAADI. This CDR3 comprises 14 residues. This CDR3 reads CASSEQKNYNEQFF. CDR3 DNA sequence: TGCGCCAGCAGTGAACAAAAGAACTACAATGAGCAGTTCTTC.